This T cell receptor beta chain was found in a study of T cells in Graves' hyperthyroidism and ophthalmopathy. The authors deemed Graves' hyperthyroidism stable absent ophthalmopathy progression within 18 months. Those with hyperthyroidism were 18 to 65 years old, newly diagnosed, and ill for under 2 months. TCR beta CDR3 regions were amplified from RNA transcripts. TCR CDR3 underwent first-round RT-PCR with the HTBI primer set. TCRdb redid the calling of the multiplex PCR reads with MiXCR, one entry per CDR3 protein. This sample yields fewer than 400,000 distinct CDR3 sequences, of which more than 20% are seen a single time; around 70% belongs to the top ten. Germline V gives CDR1 SGHTA, CDR2 FQGNSA. V lost 5 bases and J lost 8, with 14 bases in between. CDR3 size: 13 residues.

V is TRBV7-2 and J is TRBJ2-3, with no clear D. The material sequenced was blood. The TCR originated in a man over 45 with Graves' hyperthyroidism. The CDR3 region is CASSGEAAATQYF. The CDR3 coding sequence is TGTGCCAGCAGCGGAGAGGCGGCCGCTACGCAGTATTTT.